These 21 T cell receptor beta chains share one sample of origin, sequenced in a study of T cell responses to AZD1222 COVID-19 vaccine. Produced via immunoSEQ multiplex PCR; TCRdb's table is partial and in-frame only. This sample's table reports around 140,000 clones. Sequencing input: peripheral blood. The source is an adult in good health.

V and J are TRBV30 and TRBJ1-1; 7 bases are a match to TRBD1. The CDR3 has 15 residues. The ends lost 0 bases at V and 6 bases at J; junction bases unmatched: 10. CDR1 and CDR2 from the germline V gene are GTSNPN and SVGIG (reference sequence). The CDR3 is CAWSVVSRGAAEAFF. The CDR3 DNA reads TGTGCCTGGAGTGTAGTTAGCAGGGGGGCTGCTGAAGCTTTCTTT.

The chain recombines TRBV6-6 with TRBJ2-1; TRBD1 is a possible D gene (6 bases). Germline V gene data show CDR1 as MNHNY and CDR2 as SVGAGI (reference sequence). The V end lost 6 bases, the J end lost 8 bases, and 11 bases lay between the germline ends. CDR3 length: 12 amino acids. The CDR3 sequence is CASSPQGYEQFF. In DNA form, the CDR3 reads TGTGCCAGCAGCCCTCAGGGGTATGAGCAGTTCTTC.

J is TRBJ2-1 and V is TRBV12-5; 7 bases align to TRBD1. With V trimmed by 0 bases and J by 0 bases, 14 bases remained unmatched. The CDR3 has 20 residues. Germline V gene lookup returns CDR1 LGHNT and CDR2 FRNRAP. CDR3 bases: TGTGCTAGTGGTTTGGTACGAGGGGGCAGTTATTCCCTCTCCTACAATGAGCAGTTCTTC. Amino acids: CASGLVRGGSYSLSYNEQFF.

This sequence joins TRBV28 and TRBJ2-1; D is undetermined. Germline V gene data show CDR1 as MDHEN and CDR2 as SYDVKM. Trimming cost V 7 bases and J 4 bases, with 14 bases left between them. The CDR3 runs to 14 residues. CDR3: CASTTDPLYNEQFF. In DNA form, the CDR3 reads TGTGCCAGCACAACAGACCCTCTTTACAATGAGCAGTTCTTC.

This chain uses TRBV18 with TRBJ1-2; no clear D. The CDR3 contains 12 residues. V gave up 3 bases and J gave up 3 bases, with 5 bases separating them. Germline assignment: CDR1 KGHSH and CDR2 LQKENI. The CDR3 is CASSPDYYGYTF. In DNA form, the CDR3 reads TGTGCCAGCTCACCTGATTACTATGGCTACACCTTC.

The chain recombines TRBV19 with TRBJ2-5; D is perhaps TRBD1 or TRBD2 (7 bases each). Germline values: CDR1 LNHDA, CDR2 SQIVND (reference sequence). This CDR3 contains 15 residues. Trimming cost V 7 bases and J 5 bases, with 20 bases left between them. CDR3 in DNA: TGTGCCAGTACCCCAGGGGGGGGCAGGGTGGAGACCCAGTACTTC. The encoded protein is CASTPGGGRVETQYF.

J is TRBJ2-1 and V is TRBV6-5; TRBD2 aligns across 14 bases. The CDR3 sequence is 14 residues long. Trimming took 8 bases from V and 4 from J; bases not matched to a gene: 1. Germline CDR1 reads MNHEY; CDR2 reads SVGAGI. CDR3 nucleotide sequence: TGTGCCAGCTGGACTAGCGGGGGGTACAATGAGCAGTTCTTC. This encodes CASWTSGGYNEQFF.

The chain couples TRBV24-1 to TRBJ2-1; 9 bases agree with TRBD2. The junction had 6 bases not matched to a gene; V was cut back by 4 bases and J by 0 bases. The CDR3 totals 17 residues. The germline V gene has CDR1 KGHDR and CDR2 SFDVKD. The CDR3 DNA reads TGTGCCACCAGTGACCGTAGTAGCGGGGGCTCCTACAATGAGCAGTTCTTC. Translated, it gives CATSDRSSGGSYNEQFF.

CDR3 loop: CASSSSRTGNTEAFF. The CDR3 nucleotides are TGTGCCAGCAGTTCCAGCCGGACAGGGAACACTGAAGCTTTCTTT. The V gene is TRBV28, the J gene TRBJ1-1; 7 bases agree with TRBD1. The CDR3 runs to 15 residues. With 4 bases clipped from V and 1 base from J, the junction kept 6 bases outside the gene matches. Germline V gene lookup returns CDR1 MDHEN and CDR2 SYDVKM.

V and J are TRBV6-5 and TRBJ1-2, with D possibly matching TRBD1 (5 bases). The germline V and J ends were trimmed by 7 bases and 4 bases, with 16 bases remaining between them. Germline values: CDR1 MNHEY, CDR2 SVGAGI. The CDR3 runs to 14 residues. The CDR3 sequence: CASTPVGESYGYTF. CDR3 nucleotide sequence: TGTGCCAGCACGCCCGTGGGGGAGAGCTATGGCTACACCTTC.

V and J are TRBV25-1 and TRBJ2-1; possible D gene TRBD1, 6 bases. Germline loops: CDR1 MGHDK, CDR2 SYGVNS. This CDR3 has 15 residues. Trimming pared 8 bases from V and 7 bases from J, leaving 21 bases between. This chain's CDR3 is CASSPEGDVRNEQFF. Written as DNA, the CDR3 is TGTGCCAGCTCTCCCGAGGGGGACGTAAGGAATGAGCAGTTCTTC.

This chain links TRBV21-1 with TRBJ2-5; the table's D call TRBD2 went unverified against the DNA. TRBV21-1 is a recognized pseudogene. This CDR3 region has 13 residues. CDR3 residues: CASSSTVGETQYF. In nucleotides, the CDR3 is TGTGCCAGCAGCTCGACTGTGGGAGAGACCCAGTACTTC.

V and J are TRBV6-7 and TRBJ1-3; the D is unclear. TRBV6-7 is reported as an ORF; its role is uncertain. The CDR3 extends over 11 amino acids. V was shortened by 8 bases and J by 4 bases, with 6 bases between the two germline ends. DNA for the CDR3: TGTGCCAGCGGGCCAGGAAACACCATATATTTT. The encoded protein is CASGPGNTIYF.

This chain uses TRBV14 with TRBJ2-1; D call uncertain. Germline loops: CDR1 SGHDN, CDR2 FVKESK. The CDR3 spans 11 residues. The V end lost 3 bases, the J end lost 9 bases, and 6 bases lay between the germline ends. DNA of the CDR3: TGTGCCAGCAGCCAGTTTTCTGAGCAGTTCTTC. It codes for CASSQFSEQFF.

The V gene is TRBV5-8, the J gene TRBJ2-1, with TRBD1 matching over 11 bases. CDR3 length equals 15 residues. After removal of 2 bases from V and 6 bases from J, the junction contained 4 bases not matched to a gene. CDR1 SGHTS and CDR2 YDEGEE come from the germline V gene. The DNA of the CDR3 is TGTGCCAGCAGCTTAACCGGGACAGGGGGCAATGAGCAGTTCTTC. Amino acids: CASSLTGTGGNEQFF.

The J gene is TRBJ1-5, the V gene TRBV10-3; maybe TRBD1 (5 bases). CDR1 is ENHRY and CDR2 is SYGVKD in the germline V gene. The length of the CDR3 is 13 residues. V lost 6 bases to trimming and J lost 4 bases, with 10 bases between them. CDR3 coding DNA: TGTGCCATCAGGGGGACGGATAATCAGCCCCAGCATTTT. Encoded protein: CAIRGTDNQPQHF.

The chain recombines TRBV27 with TRBJ1-1; TRBD1 agrees at 8 bases. V lost 8 bases, J lost 6 bases, and 8 bases stayed unmatched. Germline CDR1 reads MNHEY; CDR2 reads SMNVEV (reference sequence). The CDR3 is 13 amino acids. The CDR3 region is CASGQGLMSEAFF. The CDR3 DNA follows: TGTGCCAGCGGACAGGGTTTGATGTCTGAAGCTTTCTTT.

The J gene is TRBJ1-1, the V gene TRBV19, with 8 bases lining up with TRBD1. Germline CDR1 is LNHDA and CDR2 is SQIVND (reference sequence). The CDR3 has 14 residues. Germline trimming cut 4 bases from V and 1 base from J; bases unmatched to any gene: 2. CDR3 DNA: TGTGCCAGTAGTAAGGACAGGGAGAACACTGAAGCTTTCTTT. It encodes CASSKDRENTEAFF.

This sequence joins TRBV7-9 and TRBJ1-2; TRBD1 is a possible D gene (6 bases). Germline CDR1 and CDR2: SEHNR and FQNEAQ (reference sequence). The V gene lost 5 bases and the J gene lost 2 bases, with 15 bases spanning the gap. The CDR3 consists of 15 residues. The CDR3 nucleotides are TGTGCCAGCAGCCCGCTGGACAGTTGGAACTATGGCTACACCTTC. It encodes CASSPLDSWNYGYTF.

The chain carries TRBV19 and TRBJ1-5, with 8 positions matching TRBD1. Germline V lookup: CDR1 LNHDA, CDR2 SQIVND (reference sequence). The ends lost 6 bases at V and 7 bases at J; junction bases unmatched: 5. This CDR3 comprises 13 residues. The CDR3, as DNA: TGTGCCAGTAGCCTGGACAGGGCCCAGCCCCAGCATTTT. Translating gives CASSLDRAQPQHF.

The genes are TRBV3-1 (or the pseudogene TRBV3-2) and TRBJ1-1; no firm D call. The CDR3 sequence is 15 residues long. Trimming took 1 base from V and 5 from J, leaving 14 bases between them. The germline CDR1 and CDR2 sequences are LGHDT and YNNKEL (reference sequence). The CDR3 DNA reads as TGTGCCAGCAGCCAAGGGCCCCAGCGGGAAACTGAAGCTTTCTTT. The encoded protein is CASSQGPQRETEAFF.